Ten or more counts support the clone carrying this T cell receptor (beta chain). No antigen is known for it. The record originates from a study of T cells in Graves' hyperthyroidism and ophthalmopathy. Study as a whole: Specimen type is peripheral blood, collected at initial diagnosis prior to any treatment. Study observations and caveats: A median 6.5 months before onset, the model predicted ophthalmopathy.

Patients with uncontrolled infections, other autoimmune diseases, pregnancy or lactation were excluded. Out of over 7.5 ml of fresh peripheral blood came the PBMCs. Amplified TCR beta CDR3 regions derived from RNA transcripts. With the HTBI primer set, the TCR CDR3 went through a first round of RT-PCR. A single record per CDR3 protein comes from TCRdb applying MiXCR to the multiplex PCR reads. The repertoire has hundreds of thousands of distinct CDR3 sequences, about 17% of them found once; the top ten carry approximately 60%. Trimming removed 2 bases from V and 0 bases from J, with 9 bases in between. The CDR3 totals 15 residues.

J is TRBJ2-3 and V is TRBV12-3 or TRBV12-4; D not resolved. The receptor was isolated from a woman aged 55-69 years with Graves' ophthalmopathy. The sequenced sample consisted of blood. CDR3 in amino acids: CASSLRAASTDTQYF. CDR3 nucleotide sequence: TGTGCCAGCAGTTTAAGGGCGGCTAGCACAGATACGCAGTATTTT.